The entry that follows covers one T cell receptor beta chain sequence. Its target is not known. The data were taken from a study of OX40 agonist ivuxolimab in advanced cancers. Study findings and constraints: Certain nonresponders likewise exhibited a low normalized T-cell clonal expansion. Expanded clones tended on average to be more numerous among CD8+ T cells than CD4+.

The germline V gene encodes CDR1 SGDLS and CDR2 YYNGEE. The CDR3 runs 14 residues. V was clipped by 0 bases and J by 7 bases, with 13 bases between them. The method was immunoSEQ multiplex PCR; TCRdb's version includes in-frame clones alone and lacks a portion of them. Counted here are some 73,000 clones, 88% occurring once; the ten biggest clones make up approximately 0.86%. This sequence originates from an adult with an advanced solid tumor such as melanoma, head and neck, liver or kidney cancer. The chain uses TRBV9 and TRBJ2-5; D uncertain. The material sequenced was CD4+ or CD8+ T cells sorted from blood, taken in a trial of the OX40 agonist ivuxolimab. CDR3 residues: CASSVELSGGTQYF. Here the CDR3 DNA reads TGTGCCAGCAGCGTAGAGCTTTCCGGCGGGACCCAGTACTTC.